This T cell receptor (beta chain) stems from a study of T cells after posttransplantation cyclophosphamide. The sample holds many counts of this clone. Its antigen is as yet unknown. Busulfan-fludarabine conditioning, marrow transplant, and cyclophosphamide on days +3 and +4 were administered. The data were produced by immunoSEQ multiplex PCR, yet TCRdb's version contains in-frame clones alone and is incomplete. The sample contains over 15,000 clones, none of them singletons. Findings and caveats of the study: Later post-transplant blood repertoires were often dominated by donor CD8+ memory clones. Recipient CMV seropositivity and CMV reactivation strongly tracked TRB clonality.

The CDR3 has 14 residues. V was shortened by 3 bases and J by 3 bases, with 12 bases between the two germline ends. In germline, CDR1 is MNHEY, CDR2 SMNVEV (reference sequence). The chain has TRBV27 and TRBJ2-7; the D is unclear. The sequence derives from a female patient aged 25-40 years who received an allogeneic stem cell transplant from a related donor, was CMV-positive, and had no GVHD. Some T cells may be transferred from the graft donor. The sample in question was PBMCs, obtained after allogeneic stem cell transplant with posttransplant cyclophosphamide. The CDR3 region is CASSFAAEGYEQYF. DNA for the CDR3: TGTGCCAGCAGTTTCGCGGCGGAAGGCTACGAGCAGTACTTC.